The 32 T cell receptor beta chains below were found in one sample sequenced in a study of blood T cells in healthy people across ages. A second PCR, run for about 7 to 12 cycles, used a sample-barcoded 5' primer plus a J-beta primer mix. TCRdb reprocessed the 5' RACE reads via MiXCR and lists one record per CDR3 protein. The repertoire has 660,000 or so distinct CDR3 sequences, roughly 58% of them found once; the top ten carry about two fifths. Sequencing was done on a sample of blood. These receptors all stem from a man aged 55 to 70 in good health.

Only a few counts were recorded for this clonotype. V gene TRBV3-1 combines with J gene TRBJ2-3, with D unclear. Looked up from germline, CDR1 is LGHDT and CDR2 is YNNKEL (reference sequence). Deletions cut 4 bases from V and 13 bases from J, with 6 bases between. The CDR3 is 9 residues long. The CDR3 DNA reads as TGTGCCAGCAGCCTACTCAAGTATTTT. It codes for CASSLLKYF.

The gene calls are TRBV4-3 and TRBJ1-6; D is undetermined. V shed 2 bases and J shed 9 bases, with 14 bases lying between them. The CDR3 extends over 15 amino acids. Per the germline V gene, CDR1 is LGHNA and CDR2 is YSLEER. This chain's CDR3 is CASSQKTASGSPLHF. Here the CDR3 DNA reads TGCGCCAGCAGCCAAAAGACTGCAAGTGGTTCACCCCTCCACTTT.

This clonotype was observed once. The genes are TRBV6-4 and TRBJ1-2; perhaps TRBD1 as D (5 bases). V dropped 11 bases and J dropped 4 bases, with 11 bases sitting between them. The CDR3 totals 11 residues. CDR1 MRHNA and CDR2 SNTAGT come from the germline V gene. CDR3 in DNA: TGTGCCCCAGGGCATTGCTATGGCTACACCTTC. Protein sequence: CAPGHCYGYTF.

A few counts support this clonotype. This chain links TRBV7-2 with TRBJ1-4; the match to TRBD1 covers 7 bases. The CDR3 is 14 amino acids. The V gene's germline CDR1 is SGHTA and CDR2 FQGNSA. The J segment lost 3 bases and the V segment lost 6 bases, leaving 4 bases of the junction unmatched. The CDR3 DNA sequence: TGTGCCAGCAGACCGACAGGGTCTAATGAAAAACTGTTTTTT. Translated, it gives CASRPTGSNEKLFF.

The V call is TRBV29-1, the J call TRBJ2-1; TRBD2 matches 9 bases. Germline CDR1 reads SQVTM; CDR2 reads ANQGSEA. The CDR3 spans 15 residues. Trimming at V came to 7 bases and at J to 5 bases, leaving 12 bases not matched to a gene. The CDR3: CSAVKRGASHNEQFF. The CDR3 DNA is TGCAGCGCCGTGAAGCGGGGGGCCAGTCACAATGAGCAGTTCTTC.

This clonotype was recorded at least ten times. The chain joins TRBV3-1 to TRBJ2-4; the match to TRBD2 covers 11 bases. From germline, CDR1 is LGHDT and CDR2 YNNKEL (reference sequence). This CDR3 is 14 amino acids long. Losses at the gene ends were 3 bases for V and 7 bases for J; bases not matched to a gene: 2. The CDR3 reads CASSHASGGNIQYF. Here the CDR3 DNA reads TGTGCCAGCAGCCACGCTAGCGGGGGGAACATTCAGTACTTC. The variable domain in full, with the rest retrieved from reference TRBV3-1 and TRBJ2-4, is DTAVSQTPKYLVTQMGNDKSIKCEQNLGHDTMYWYKQDSKKFLKIMFSYNNKELIINETVPNRFSPKSPDKAHLNLHINSLELGDSAVYFCASSHASGGNIQYFGAGTRLSVL.

This clonotype was recorded a few times. V and J are TRBV10-3 and TRBJ2-3; D is undetermined. V was cut by 0 bases and J by 1 base, with 2 bases left in between. Germline-derived CDR1 and CDR2 are ENHRY and SYGVKD. This CDR3 region has 13 residues. CDR3 sequence: CAISESGTDTQYF. Written as DNA, the CDR3 is TGTGCCATCAGTGAGTCGGGCACAGATACGCAGTATTTT.

This rearrangement joins TRBV7-8 to TRBJ2-5; D may be TRBD1 (5 bases). The end of the DNA fits TRBJ2-7 better, so the J call may be wrong. Germline CDR1 SGHVS, CDR2 FQNEAQ. The CDR3 has 16 amino acids. CDR3 amino acids: CASIPAPDTISYEQYF. The DNA for the CDR3 is TGTGCCAGCATCCCCGCTCCGGACACCATCTCCTACGAGCAGTACTTC.

This rearrangement joins TRBV12-3 or TRBV12-4 to TRBJ2-3, with D unresolved. The length of the CDR3 is 16 residues. Trimming shortened V by 1 base and J by 2 bases, and 13 bases separated the two germline ends. The CDR3 loop is CASSLDRASPTDTQYF. DNA of the CDR3: TGTGCCAGCAGTTTAGATCGGGCCTCTCCCACAGATACGCAGTATTTT.

This rearrangement joins TRBV6-6 to TRBJ1-2, with D possibly matching TRBD1 (5 bases). Deletions cut 2 bases from V and 9 bases from J, with 13 bases between. This CDR3 is built from 13 residues. In germline, CDR1 is MNHNY, CDR2 SVGAGI (reference sequence). CDR3 loop: CASSYPEGPRYTF. The CDR3 DNA sequence: TGTGCCAGCAGTTACCCCGAGGGGCCCCGCTACACCTTC.

The V call is TRBV25-1, the J call TRBJ2-1; either TRBD1 or TRBD2 may supply D (6 bases each). Germline CDR1 reads MGHDK; CDR2 reads SYGVNS. The CDR3 runs to 14 residues. The ends were cut back, 0 bases at V and 7 bases at J, with 10 bases in the middle. Here the CDR3 DNA reads TGTGCCAGCAGTGAATACACGGGGGCGAATGAGCAGTTCTTC. The encoded protein is CASSEYTGANEQFF.

The DNA of the CDR3 is TGCAGTGCAGATCTAGCGGGGGCGTACAATGAGCAGTTCTTC. Translation gives CSADLAGAYNEQFF. The chain joins TRBV20-1 to TRBJ2-1; 10 bases map to TRBD2. There are 14 residues in the CDR3. V dropped 6 bases and J dropped 4; count of bases not matched to a gene: 6. Germline CDR1 reads DFQATT; CDR2 reads SNEGSKA (reference sequence).

The chain uses TRBV5-1 and TRBJ2-5, with TRBD1 matching 8 bases. J gave up 4 bases and V 4 bases, and 9 bases lay outside the gene matches. Germline V lookup: CDR1 SGHRS, CDR2 YFSETQ. The CDR3 loop spans 15 amino acids. The CDR3 loop reads CASSVTGTGGETQYF. The CDR3, as DNA: TGCGCCAGCAGCGTTACCGGGACAGGTGGAGAGACCCAGTACTTC.

This chain joins TRBV9 and TRBJ2-2; no clear D gene. The V gene's germline CDR1 is SGDLS and CDR2 YYNGEE. The CDR3 is 15 amino acids. V lost 0 bases and J 0 bases, leaving 6 bases between the germline ends. CDR3 residues: CASSVVPTNTGELFF. For the CDR3, the DNA is TGTGCCAGCAGCGTAGTACCAACGAACACCGGGGAGCTGTTTTTT.

The chain links TRBV19 to TRBJ1-1; TRBD1 agrees at 7 bases. This CDR3 is 16 amino acids long. V was clipped by 6 bases and J by 2 bases; unmatched bases: 12. Germline V gene data show CDR1 as LNHDA and CDR2 as SQIVND (reference sequence). The CDR3 nucleotides are TGTGCCAGTAGCCCGACAGGGCGAGGGGTAAACACTGAAGCTTTCTTT. This gives the protein CASSPTGRGVNTEAFF.

Only a few counts were recorded for this clonotype. The V gene is TRBV5-1, the J gene TRBJ2-3; unclear D gene. CDR1 SGHRS and CDR2 YFSETQ come from the germline V gene. CDR3 length: 14 amino acids. Trimming left V 4 bases short and J 1 base short, with 10 bases between. CDR3 sequence reads: CASSPDRRTDTQYF. The CDR3 DNA sequence: TGCGCCAGCAGCCCTGATCGCCGCACAGATACGCAGTATTTT.

The chain carries TRBV29-1 and TRBJ2-1; D is unclear. Germline-derived CDR1 and CDR2 are SQVTM and ANQGSEA. The CDR3 has 14 amino acids. V was clipped by 2 bases and J by 3 bases, with 11 bases between them. In nucleotides, the CDR3 is TGCAGCGTTGAAAATCCCTCCAGCTACAATGAGCAGTTCTTC. This gives the protein CSVENPSSYNEQFF.

This clonotype came up a few times. The chain links TRBV20-1 to TRBJ2-3, with D possibly matching TRBD2 (6 bases). The V and J ends lost 6 bases and 2 bases respectively, with 24 bases between them. CDR1 is DFQATT and CDR2 is SNEGSKA in the germline V gene (reference sequence). This CDR3 has 17 amino acids. CDR3 DNA sequence: TGCAGTGCAACCTGGCCAGTTACTAGCCTCTACACAGATACGCAGTATTTT. Protein product: CSATWPVTSLYTDTQYF.

V and J are TRBV7-9 and TRBJ2-4; the D gene is possibly TRBD2 (7 bases). Germline V gene sequence: CDR1 SEHNR, CDR2 FQNEAQ (reference sequence). The CDR3 contains 16 residues. V was pared by 5 bases and J by 0 bases, with 14 bases between. This CDR3 is CASSPWGGLAKNIQYF. The DNA of the CDR3 is TGTGCCAGCAGCCCCTGGGGGGGCCTAGCCAAAAACATTCAGTACTTC.

The chain is built from TRBV5-1 and TRBJ1-4; D gene unclear. The germline gives CDR1 SGHRS, CDR2 YFSETQ. The germline V and J ends were trimmed by 0 bases and 5 bases, with 8 bases remaining between them. The CDR3 spans 14 residues. The CDR3 loop reads CASSLGWSNEKLFF. The CDR3 DNA reads as TGCGCCAGCAGCTTGGGTTGGTCGAATGAAAAACTGTTTTTT.

The rearrangement uses TRBV5-5 and TRBJ2-1, with D perhaps TRBD2 (6 bases). Trimming stripped 0 bases from V and 7 bases from J, with 14 bases between. CDR3 length: 15 amino acids. Germline values: CDR1 SGHKS, CDR2 YYEKEE (reference sequence). This CDR3 is CASSLEGLGRNEQFF. CDR3 bases: TGTGCCAGCAGCTTGGAAGGTTTAGGGAGGAATGAGCAGTTCTTC.

V and J are TRBV20-1 and TRBJ2-7; 9 bases fit TRBD2. This CDR3 contains 15 residues. The V gene end was trimmed by 0 bases and the J gene end by 1 base; junction bases not matched to a gene: 4. CDR1 is DFQATT and CDR2 is SNEGSKA in the germline V gene (reference sequence). The CDR3 region is CSARDERGDSYEQYF. CDR3 nucleotides: TGCAGTGCTAGAGATGAGCGGGGGGATTCCTACGAGCAGTACTTC.

The chain combines TRBV4-1 with TRBJ2-2; D remains unclear. The CDR3 is 15 residues long. With 4 bases removed from V and 4 bases from J, the gap between germline ends came to 13 bases. Germline CDR1 and CDR2: MGHRA and YSYEKL. The CDR3 region is CASSPLRGPTGELFF. The CDR3, as DNA: TGCGCCAGCAGCCCCCTTCGAGGCCCCACCGGGGAGCTGTTTTTT.

The genes are TRBV9 and TRBJ2-3; the D gene is possibly TRBD2 (5 bases). Germline V gene lookup returns CDR1 SGDLS and CDR2 YYNGEE. Trimming removed 1 base at V and 6 bases at J, with 12 bases between. There are 14 residues in the CDR3. For the CDR3, the DNA is TGTGCCAGCAGCGTACTAGCTTCCTCCGATACGCAGTATTTT. It is translated as CASSVLASSDTQYF.

This chain links TRBV7-2 with TRBJ2-2; possible D gene TRBD1, 5 bases. V lost 2 bases and J lost 1, with 14 bases in between. Germline-derived CDR1 and CDR2 are SGHTA and FQGNSA. This CDR3 comprises 17 residues. CDR3 DNA sequence: TGTGCCAGCAGCTTAATGCCGGTCCAGGGGAACACCGGGGAGCTGTTTTTT. Protein sequence: CASSLMPVQGNTGELFF.

In DNA form, the CDR3 reads TGCAGTGCTAACAGGGATACCTACGAGCAGTACTTC. Translating it yields CSANRDTYEQYF. V and J are TRBV20-1 and TRBJ2-7; perhaps TRBD1 as D (6 bases). Germline V CDR1 and CDR2: DFQATT, SNEGSKA (reference sequence). Deletions cut 4 bases from V and 2 bases from J, with 9 bases between. The CDR3 covers 12 residues.

Remarks on this clonotype: This clone may be a read error of a much larger clone one base away. This chain links TRBV29-1 with TRBJ2-1; 13 bases align to TRBD2. The CDR3 length is 12 residues. The V gene's germline CDR1 is SQVTM and CDR2 ANQGSEA. Unmatched junction bases numbered 3, after V lost 4 bases and J lost 12 bases. For the CDR3, the DNA is TGCAGCGTTGGACTAGCGGGGGGCGGGCAGTTCTTC. Protein: CSVGLAGGGQFF.

This clonotype was seen a handful of times. An end of the junction does not agree with germline; a read error may underlie this. V and J are TRBV20-1 and TRBJ2-6; D is unclear. Germline lookup yields CDR1 DFQATT and CDR2 SNEGSKA (reference sequence). The CDR3 runs to 13 residues. In DNA form, the CDR3 reads TGTGCGTCATGGGCGTCCGGGGCCAACGTCCTGACTTTC. Translation: CASWASGANVLTF.

This chain links TRBV20-1 with TRBJ2-6, with D maybe TRBD1 (5 bases). The length of the CDR3 is 14 residues. V gave up 1 base and J gave up 7 bases, with 11 bases separating them. The germline V gene has CDR1 DFQATT and CDR2 SNEGSKA (reference sequence). The CDR3 DNA is TGCAGTGCTAGAGGGGGCGGTTCTGCCAACGTCCTGACTTTC. It translates to CSARGGGSANVLTF.

This sequence joins TRBV5-1 and TRBJ2-6; no firm D call. Germline lookup yields CDR1 SGHRS and CDR2 YFSETQ. The CDR3 extends over 16 amino acids. Trimming removed 1 base from V and 1 base from J, with 9 bases in between. The CDR3, as DNA: TGCGCCAGCAGCTTGAGGATAGAATCTGGGGCCAACGTCCTGACTTTC. Encoded protein: CASSLRIESGANVLTF.

The chain uses TRBV5-4 and TRBJ1-4; 8 bases map to TRBD1. The CDR3 covers 15 residues. Germline V gene sequence: CDR1 SGHNT, CDR2 YYREEE (reference sequence). The V and J ends lost 4 bases and 7 bases, in that order; junction bases with no gene match: 9. CDR3 sequence (DNA): TGTGCCAGCAGCGGAAACAGGGGGTTGGGTGAAAAACTGTTTTTT. Protein sequence: CASSGNRGLGEKLFF. Full variable domain (outside the CDR3, taken from reference TRBV5-4 and TRBJ1-4): ETGVTQSPTHLIKTRGQQVTLRCSSQSGHNTVSWYQQALGQGPQFIFQYYREEENGRGNFPPRFSGLQFPNYSSELNVNALELDDSALYLCASSGNRGLGEKLFFGSGTQLSVL.

This clonotype was detected only a few times. V gene TRBV7-9 combines with J gene TRBJ1-2; D is unresolved. Trimming left V 1 base short and J 3 bases short, with 9 bases between. CDR1 and CDR2 (germline): SEHNR, FQNEAQ (reference sequence). The CDR3 has 14 residues. CDR3 amino acids: CASSLGGLDYGYTF. The CDR3 nucleotides are TGTGCCAGCAGCTTAGGAGGGCTGGACTATGGCTACACCTTC.